This TCR beta chain emerged from a study of blood T cells in healthy people across ages. On the study more broadly: Template switching recovered approximately one barcoded beta molecule for every two T cells. Findings and caveats of the study: Aged donors had fewer naive CD4+ cells and lower diversity than long-lived donors.

Caucasian individuals from Russia who were healthy and aged roughly 6 to 90 acted as donors. The V and J ends lost 0 bases and 5 bases respectively, with 5 bases between them. Germline loops: CDR1 SGHTS, CDR2 YDEGEE. This CDR3 spans 12 amino acids. The authors ran a second PCR of about 6 to 12 cycles using a sample-barcoded 5' primer and a J-beta primer mix. MiXCR, run by TCRdb on the 5' RACE reads, gives a single entry per CDR3 protein. Found here are hundreds of thousands of distinct CDR3 sequences, 45% to 70% of them singletons; the top ten hold roughly 26%. About this clonotype itself: Its antigen is not identified.

The sample consisted of blood. The chain couples TRBV5-8 to TRBJ1-1, with unresolved D. The TCR sequence derives from a man in his forties in good health. Here the CDR3 reads CASSLARTEAFF. The CDR3 nucleotides read TGTGCCAGCAGCTTGGCCCGGACTGAAGCTTTCTTT.